One sample yielded the 2 T cell receptor beta chains listed below, sequenced in a study of human T cells and chemical hapten exposure. Stated time point: patch test 2, 6 weeks after DPC sensitization. As for treatment: therapeutic diphenylcyclopropenone sensitization with weekly scalp DPC. TCRdb processed the RACE reads anew with MiXCR; each CDR3 protein has one entry. The sample consists of some 150,000 distinct CDR3 sequences, about an eighth of them appearing once. The material sequenced was whole blood, taken in connection with sensitization to the hapten diphenylcyclopropenone (DPC). All receptors derive from a woman in her fifties or sixties with alopecia areata. Some clones in this sample may be carry-over from other donors' samples.

This clonotype was seen a few times. The chain couples TRBV5-1 to TRBJ2-3; D is uncertain. The length of the CDR3 is 14 residues. Trimming cost V 6 bases and J 2 bases, with 13 bases left between them. Looked up from germline, CDR1 is SGHRS and CDR2 is YFSETQ. In DNA, the CDR3 is TGCGCCAGCACCCCGGGCTCTTCCACAGATACGCAGTATTTT. This encodes CASTPGSSTDTQYF. The full variable domain, with the rest looked up from reference TRBV5-1 and TRBJ2-3, is KAGVTQTPRYLIKTRGQQVTLSCSPISGHRSVSWYQQTPGQGLQFLFEYFSETQRNKGNFPGRFSGRQFSNSRSEMNVSTLELGDSALYLCASTPGSSTDTQYFGPGTRLTVL.

The V gene is TRBV29-1, the J gene TRBJ1-1, with 7 bases identical to TRBD1. CDR1 SQVTM and CDR2 ANQGSEA come from the germline V gene. This CDR3 comprises 13 residues. The V and J ends lost 7 bases and 10 bases, in that order; junction bases with no gene match: 15. The CDR3 reads CSADARGGKIAFF. The CDR3 nucleotides are TGCAGCGCTGATGCCAGGGGGGGAAAAATAGCTTTCTTT.